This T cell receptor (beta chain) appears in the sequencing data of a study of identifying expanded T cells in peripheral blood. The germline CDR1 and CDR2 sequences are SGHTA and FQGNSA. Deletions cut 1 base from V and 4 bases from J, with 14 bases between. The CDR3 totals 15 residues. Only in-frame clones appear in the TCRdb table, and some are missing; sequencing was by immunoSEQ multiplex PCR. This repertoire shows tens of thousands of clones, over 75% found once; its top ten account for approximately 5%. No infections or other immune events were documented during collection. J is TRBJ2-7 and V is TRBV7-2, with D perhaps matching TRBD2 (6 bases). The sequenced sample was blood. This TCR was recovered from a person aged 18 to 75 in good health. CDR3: CASSLVGGEQYEQYF. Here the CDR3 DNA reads TGTGCCAGCAGCTTAGTAGGCGGGGAACAATACGAGCAGTACTTC.